The text below deals with one TCR beta chain. Its antigen is still unknown. Base quality data are lacking; no much larger clone is found one base away. The cohort consisted of some 670 healthy bone marrow donors. At the time of sampling, all cohort members were nominally healthy, though unrecorded immune exposures were likely present. The donor tested CMV seronegative, placing the donor among the 350 to 400 seronegative members of the cohort. A peripheral blood sample was provided by each donor, and peripheral blood mononuclear cells were used for TCR beta sequencing. The Qiagen DNeasy Blood Extraction Kit was used to extract genomic DNA from the blood cell samples. This specimen comes from a study of cytomegalovirus exposure and HLA in healthy donors (TCRdb year 2017). Study-level background: In an earlier analysis of some 550 of the donors, 250 to 300 Gb of sequence data and 117 million unique TCR beta sequences from about 190 million T cells were reported. Roughly 300 gigabases of sequencing data and tens of millions of unique TCR sequences made up an early release that covered around 640 HLA-typed donors. Of the approximately 400 genotyped donors, roughly 76% were placed in the genetic ancestry cluster associated with self-reported Caucasian donors. The study aimed to test whether signatures of past pathogen exposure could be identified by cataloging public T cell receptors. Using immunosequencing, the study profiled T cell repertoires from about 650 subjects and related those repertoires to cytomegalovirus serostatus. In addition to the first cohort of 666 subjects, a separate validation cohort of 120 different subjects was used. To predict cytomegalovirus infection status, the study brought together high-throughput TCR immunosequencing, statistical association of individual TCRs with disease status, and machine learning. A later analysis re-analyzed previously published TCR beta repertoires from about 730 donors and added high-resolution HLA genotyping to study TCR occurrence patterns. The later analysis used no new phenotypic data to find candidate immune exposures, relying instead on TCR beta sequences and their occurrence across donors. An earlier analysis of about 620 of the donors applied high-throughput TCR beta sequencing to assess whether each TCR beta V gene segment acted as functional or pseudogenic. Donor age, sex, ethnicity and CMV serostatus were compiled together with the repertoire data. Genome-wide SNP genotypes for about three fifths of the roughly 670 donors were used in a later genetic analysis, which treated that subset as a discovery cohort. All discovery cohort repertoires had been generated using a single sequencing platform. HLA typing covered class I and class II loci at four-digit resolution. The number of donors typed differed by locus, with about 629-630 for A, B, C, DRB1 and DQB1, roughly 520 for DQA1, over 600 for DPA1, and around 430 for DPB1. Roughly 5 DR-DQ haplotypes were handled as single units for association and clustering because linkage in the cohort was strong. Among over 350 genotyped donors of the cohort, an average of 235,054 unique TCR beta nucleotide sequences were sequenced per donor, 15% to 20% of them non-productive.

V loses 8 bases at its end and J loses 1 base; junction bases beyond the gene matches: 4. Inclusive of the bounding cysteine and phenylalanine, the CDR3 is 15 residues long. The DNA shown is the 45-base CDR3, in frame from base 1. Via the germline V gene, CDR1 is MNHNS and CDR2 SASEGT. The protocol used for the library was the immunoSEQ multiplex PCR assay. The multiplex PCR relied on a mix of 60 forward primers for TCR Vbeta segments and 13 reverse primers for TCR Jbeta segments. Amplification of the CDR3 region of rearranged TCR beta genes was performed with a multiplex PCR assay on genomic DNA. The amplified TCR beta libraries were sequenced on the Illumina HiSeq System as 87-base-pair reads. The authors processed their data as follows. A later analysis counted tens of millions of unique TCR beta chains across the 640 or so repertoires, and about 10 million of these chains were shared by at least two donors. Raw reads were error-corrected and collapsed into unique sequences by a nearest-neighbor algorithm in which closely related sequences were merged to remove PCR and sequencing errors. Alignment of CDR3 sequences to IMGT reference sequences was used to assign V, D and J gene segments. For a sequence to be retained, a match of at least six nucleotides to both a V gene segment and a J gene segment was required. Rearrangements were classified as productive when the CDR3 lacked stop codons and remained in frame with V and J, and all other rearrangements were classified as non-productive. CDR3 was defined according to IMGT convention as the region running from the second conserved V-encoded cysteine to the conserved J-encoded phenylalanine. The earlier analysis of some 550 of the donors excluded any sequence lacking an unambiguous match to a single V gene segment. In an earlier analysis of about 590 of the donors, a V segment was called functional when productive rearrangements were above 56.7%, and segregating when the standard deviation between donors exceeded 5%. To diagnose cytomegalovirus status from the catalog of TCR beta chain sequences, a statistical classification framework was built. V and J gene assignment, in a later analysis, came from comparing TCR nucleotide sequences with IMGT/GENE-DB human TR gene sequences. A later analysis assigned CDR3 sequences and most-parsimonious VDJ recombination scenarios with the TCRdist pipeline. In a later analysis, each TCR beta chain was defined by its CDR3 amino acid sequence together with its V-gene family, and reads without a unique V-gene family were excluded. A later analysis removed several hundred highly shared, low-generation-probability nucleotide sequences to deal with suspected cross-contamination and a sequencing artifact. For each public chain, a later analysis derived a clonal expansion index from normalized ranks of inferred template counts within each repertoire. A later analysis computed generation probabilities with a VDJ recombination model fitted to out-of-frame rearrangements, and checked the results against IGoR. In a later analysis, hypergeometric tests were used to score TCR-TCR, TCR-HLA and TCR-CMV co-occurrence, with a repertoire-size bias correction applied to TCR pairs. In a later analysis, false discovery rates were estimated by permuting HLA or CMV assignments 20 times. In a later analysis, co-occurring TCRs were grouped using DBSCAN, with TCRdist sequence similarity added in when clustering inside HLA-allele-positive subsets. Co-occurrence clustering excluded repertoires with fewer than 30,000 or more than 120,000 public chains, plus five with anomalous nucleotide sharing. The clones in this table, taken by TCRdb from immuneACCESS, are in-frame only. Not every clone is retained; where verified, under half of the shortfall comes from an unresolved V gene, and the cause of the rest is unknown. V and J calls and clone size are as listed in that table; D and trimming were resolved from the DNA. Here the sample has 130,000 to 150,000 clones; about 82% occur a single time. The ten top clones hold roughly 3.4% of the sample.

Summary of the overall study and its limitations: Specific HLA alleles were associated with roughly 16,000 TCR beta sequences at a false discovery rate of 0.05 in a later analysis. In both the original and validation cohorts, the classifier was reported to diagnose cytomegalovirus status with high specificity and sensitivity. Because counts were too low, around 18 rarely observed V segments, including chromosome 9 orphons, were left out of the earlier analysis of approximately 500 of the donors. According to a later analysis, TCR association rates differed among HLA loci, with DRB1 alleles showing the most associated TCRs and HLA-C alleles showing the fewest. Linkage disequilibrium might explain the correlated functional status among segregating V segments, but an unknown experimental factor could not be ruled out. HLA typing was unavailable for some donors at each locus, so association tests used only the typed subset. A total of roughly 160 TCR beta chains were listed by the study as associated with cytomegalovirus. When HLA alleles, especially DR and DQ, strongly co-occurred, attributing TCR associations to individual alleles was difficult. A further reported finding was that TCR beta sequences accurately predicted the HLA-A and HLA-B alleles for most subjects in the first cohort. Broadly in line with IMGT annotations, most TCR beta V segments showed up in productive rearrangements about 87% or about 30% of the time in an earlier analysis of 587 of the donors. V-gene and J-gene trimming of TCR beta chains was associated with a missense DCLRE1C variant in a later genetic analysis, and the association was replicated in an independent cohort. Most TCR sequences were observed very rarely across donors, whereas some public TCRs were present in many individuals. A few of the identified cytomegalovirus-associated TCR beta chains were confirmed in vitro to be specific for cytomegalovirus antigens. According to a later analysis, most CMV-associated TCR beta chains appeared to be HLA-restricted, and the HLA associations seemed to be driven largely by CMV exposure. Some IMGT-functional V segments, including TRBV6-2 and TRBV6-3, could not be distinguished by the 87-base-pair reads and were therefore excluded. Immune exposure information for the cohort was limited to CMV serostatus. According to a later analysis, parvovirus B19, influenza, CMV and Epstein-Barr virus appeared linked to several top co-occurrence clusters. Sequencing depth was assumed to be roughly uniform across donors in the presence/absence analyses, though that assumption may not hold. This cohort had only TCR beta chains sequenced, and the lack of alpha or paired-chain data limited which features could be detected. It was suggested by the authors that the approach could potentially be generalized to other disease states and immunological phenotypes. A group of highly shared sequence variants was considered likely to be a technical artifact of the sequencing pipeline. In a later analysis, HLA-associated TCR beta chains showed more clonal expansion and lower generation probabilities than non-associated chains that were equally common. A later genetic analysis reported fewer N-insertions in productive TCRs among donors in an Asian-associated ancestry cluster than the roughly 700-donor mean.

Rearrangement joined TRBV6-1 to TRBJ1-6; 8 nucleotides in the junction match TRBD1. The receptor was isolated from a male donor in good health and CMV-seronegative. The sequenced sample consisted of PBMCs. The CDR3 reads CASQDRESYNSPLHF. The sequenced DNA is TGTGCCAGCCAGGACAGGGAATCCTATAATTCACCCCTCCACTTT.